This TCR beta chain was identified during a study of T cell responses to AZD1222 COVID-19 vaccine. Findings and limits, study-wide: The CD4 TCRs associated with vaccination extended across spike and predominated at 160-218 and 743-854.

Repertoires were generated with immunoSEQ multiplex PCR, while TCRdb's copy carries only in-frame clones and drops some. Of about 110,000 clones listed, 85% to 90% are singletons. Regarding this clone: Its cognate antigen is unknown.

Germline CDR1 MNHEY, CDR2 SMNVEV (reference sequence). This CDR3 comprises 15 residues. With V trimmed by 5 bases and J by 6 bases, 7 bases remained unmatched. The gene calls are TRBV27 and TRBJ1-6; 7 bases are a match to TRBD1. The TCR originated in an adult in good health. The input for sequencing was peripheral blood, taken on day 0 of AZD1222 vaccination. The CDR3 nucleotides read TGTGCCAGCAGTCTGAAGGGGGCTGTTAATTCACCCCTCCACTTT. Translation gives CASSLKGAVNSPLHF.